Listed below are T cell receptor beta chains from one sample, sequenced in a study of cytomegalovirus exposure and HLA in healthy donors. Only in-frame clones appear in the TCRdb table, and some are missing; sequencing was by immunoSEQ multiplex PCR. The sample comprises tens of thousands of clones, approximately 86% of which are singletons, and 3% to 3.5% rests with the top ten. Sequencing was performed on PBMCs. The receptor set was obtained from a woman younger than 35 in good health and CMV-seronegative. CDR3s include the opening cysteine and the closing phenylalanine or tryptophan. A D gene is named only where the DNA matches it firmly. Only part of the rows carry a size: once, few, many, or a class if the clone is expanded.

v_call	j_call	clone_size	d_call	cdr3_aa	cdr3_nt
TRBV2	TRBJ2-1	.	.	CASSLGLYNEQFF	TGTGCCAGCAGCCTGGGACTTTACAATGAGCAGTTCTTC
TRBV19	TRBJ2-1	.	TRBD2	CASTGLAGNNEQFF	TGTGCCAGCACGGGACTAGCGGGTAACAATGAGCAGTTCTTC
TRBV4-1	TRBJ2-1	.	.	CASSQDREQFF	TGCGCCAGCAGCCAAGACCGTGAGCAGTTCTTC
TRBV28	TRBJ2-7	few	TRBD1	CASSLSTTGSYEQYF	TGTGCCAGCAGTTTAAGCACGACAGGGTCCTACGAGCAGTACTTC
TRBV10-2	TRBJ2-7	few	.	CATRPAGSAYEQYF	TGCGCCACCAGGCCGGCAGGCTCGGCCTACGAGCAGTACTTC
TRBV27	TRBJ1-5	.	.	CASSPDRWQGGNQPQHF	TGTGCCAGCAGCCCCGACCGGTGGCAGGGAGGAAATCAGCCCCAGCATTTT
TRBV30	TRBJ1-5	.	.	CAWNRGGGNQPQHF	TGTGCCTGGAATAGAGGGGGGGGAAATCAGCCCCAGCATTTT
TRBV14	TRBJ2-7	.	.	CASSQGWLTGGISEQYF	TGTGCCAGCAGCCAAGGGTGGTTGACAGGAGGAATCAGCGAGCAGTACTTC
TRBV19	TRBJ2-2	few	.	CASSIGQANTGELFF	TGTGCCAGTAGTATAGGCCAGGCGAACACCGGGGAGCTGTTTTTT
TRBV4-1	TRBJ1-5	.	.	CASSQGGGPYQPQHF	TGCGCCAGCAGCCAGGGTGGAGGGCCGTATCAGCCCCAGCATTTT
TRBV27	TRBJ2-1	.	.	CASSFMPGEQFF	TGTGCCAGCAGTTTCATGCCCGGGGAGCAGTTCTTC
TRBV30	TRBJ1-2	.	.	CAWSPPGSVGYGYTF	TGTGCCTGGAGTCCCCCGGGGAGTGTTGGATATGGCTACACCTTC
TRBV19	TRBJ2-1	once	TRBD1	CASSNGQGAYNEQFF	TGTGCCAGTAGTAATGGACAGGGGGCCTACAATGAGCAGTTCTTC
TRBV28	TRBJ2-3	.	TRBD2	CASSLLAGEVDTQYF	TGTGCCAGCAGTTTATTAGCGGGAGAGGTAGATACGCAGTATTTT
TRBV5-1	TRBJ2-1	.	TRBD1	CASSLVRDRDGDEQFF	TGCGCCAGCAGCTTGGTTCGAGACAGGGATGGGGATGAGCAGTTCTTC
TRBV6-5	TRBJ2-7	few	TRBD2	CASKAGLAASYEQYF	TGTGCCAGCAAAGCCGGACTAGCGGCGTCCTACGAGCAGTACTTC
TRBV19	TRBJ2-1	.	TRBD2	CASSTTSGRKQYEQFF	TGTGCCAGTAGTACCACTAGCGGGAGGAAGCAGTATGAGCAGTTCTTC
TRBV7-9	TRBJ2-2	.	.	CGRRANTGELFF	TGTGGGAGGAGGGCGAACACCGGGGAGCTGTTTTTT
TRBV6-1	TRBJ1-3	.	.	CASSEYRAGGSSGNTIYF	TGTGCCAGCAGTGAATATAGGGCCGGAGGATCCTCTGGAAACACCATATATTTT
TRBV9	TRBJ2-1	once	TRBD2	CASSVSSLGGGEQFF	TGTGCCAGCAGCGTATCCTCATTGGGGGGGGGTGAGCAGTTCTTC
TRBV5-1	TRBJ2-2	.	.	CASKLGTGELFF	TGCGCCAGCAAGCTAGGCACCGGGGAGCTGTTTTTT
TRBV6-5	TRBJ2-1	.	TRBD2	CASSYSLAGTEQFF	TGTGCCAGCAGTTACTCTCTAGCGGGAACTGAGCAGTTCTTC
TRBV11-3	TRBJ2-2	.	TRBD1	CASSQGTGNTGELFF	TGTGCCAGCAGCCAAGGGACAGGGAACACCGGGGAGCTGTTTTTT
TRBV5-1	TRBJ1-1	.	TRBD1	CASSGQGNTEAFF	TGCGCCAGCAGCGGACAGGGGAACACTGAAGCTTTCTTT
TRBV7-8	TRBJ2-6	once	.	CASTPGANGLTF	TGTGCCAGCACGCCTGGGGCCAACGGCCTGACTTTC
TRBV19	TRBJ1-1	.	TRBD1	CASSIPRTGGAGAFF	TGTGCCAGTAGTATTCCTCGGACAGGGGGAGCTGGAGCTTTCTTT
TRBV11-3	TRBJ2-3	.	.	CASSPTGDTQYF	TGTGCCAGCAGCCCGACTGGGGATACGCAGTATTTT
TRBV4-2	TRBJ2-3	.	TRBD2	CASSQEGGLAGPDTQYF	TGTGCCAGCAGCCAAGAGGGGGGACTAGCGGGACCTGATACGCAGTATTTT
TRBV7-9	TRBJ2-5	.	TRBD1	CASSIRGRGETQYF	TGTGCCAGCAGTATCAGGGGGCGGGGAGAGACCCAGTACTTC
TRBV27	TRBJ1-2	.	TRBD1	CASSIRDSNYGYTF	TGTGCCAGCAGCATCCGGGACAGTAACTATGGCTACACCTTC
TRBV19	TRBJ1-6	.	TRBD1	CATRDRANSPLHF	TGTGCCACCCGGGACAGGGCTAATTCACCCCTCCACTTT
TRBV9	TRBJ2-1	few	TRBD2	CASRDELAGDYNEQFF	TGTGCCAGCAGGGATGAACTAGCGGGAGACTACAATGAGCAGTTCTTC
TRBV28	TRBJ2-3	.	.	CASRWGGADTQYF	TGTGCCAGCAGGTGGGGGGGCGCAGATACGCAGTATTTT
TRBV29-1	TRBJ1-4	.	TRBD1	CSAADRGRGTNEKLFF	TGCAGCGCCGCGGACAGGGGGCGGGGAACTAATGAAAAACTGTTTTTT
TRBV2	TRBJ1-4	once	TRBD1	CASSAFGTGNEKLFF	TGTGCCAGCAGCGCCTTCGGGACAGGGAATGAAAAACTGTTTTTT
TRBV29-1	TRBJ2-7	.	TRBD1	CSVDRGLKQYF	TGCAGCGTAGACAGGGGGCTAAAGCAGTACTTC
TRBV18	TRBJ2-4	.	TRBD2	CASSLEQGAGAKNSQYF	TGTGCCAGCTCACTAGAACAGGGAGCGGGAGCCAAAAACAGTCAGTACTTC
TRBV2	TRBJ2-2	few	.	CASSPNLSGELFF	TGTGCCAGCAGCCCTAATTTGTCCGGGGAGCTGTTTTTT
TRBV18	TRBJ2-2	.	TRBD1	CASSKDRETTGELFF	TGTGCCAGCTCTAAGGACAGGGAGACCACCGGGGAGCTGTTTTTT
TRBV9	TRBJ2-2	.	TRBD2	CASSVGRGASGRLTGELFF	TGTGCCAGCAGCGTAGGGCGGGGTGCTAGCGGGAGATTAACCGGGGAGCTGTTTTTT
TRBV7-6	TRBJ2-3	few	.	CASSFSSTDTQYF	TGTGCCAGCAGCTTCAGTAGCACAGATACGCAGTATTTT
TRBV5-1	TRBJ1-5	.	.	CASSLDRVGQPQHF	TGCGCCAGCAGCTTGGACAGGGTAGGCCAGCCCCAGCATTTT
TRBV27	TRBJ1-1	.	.	CASGALGYTEAFF	TGTGCCAGTGGGGCCTTGGGGTACACTGAAGCTTTCTTT
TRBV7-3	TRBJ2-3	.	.	CASSSRQSTDTQYF	TGTGCCAGCAGCTCTCGACAGAGCACAGATACGCAGTATTTT
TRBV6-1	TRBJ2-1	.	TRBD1	CAILDREPYNEQFF	TGTGCCATCCTTGACAGGGAGCCCTACAATGAGCAGTTCTTC
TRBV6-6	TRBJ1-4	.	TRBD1	CASSYSIDRAEKLFF	TGTGCCAGCAGTTACTCGATCGACAGGGCCGAGAAACTGTTTTTT